Listed below are T cell receptor beta chains from one sample, sequenced in a study of response to subunit inactivated influenza vaccine. TCRdb used MiXCR to reprocess the RT-PCR reads, holding one entry per CDR3 protein. There are 560,000 or so distinct CDR3 sequences in the sample; less than 8% occur only once, and 10% to 15% lies in the top ten. The source was PBMCs from blood, collected less than 30 months after vaccination. Every receptor here comes from a man aged 45 to 75 who received an inactivated influenza vaccine. CDR3s include the opening cysteine and the closing phenylalanine or tryptophan. A D gene is named only where the DNA matches it firmly. Rows may omit the clone size; those that give it use once, few, many or a size class.

v_gene	abundance	d_gene	j_gene	CDR3aa	CDR3nt
TRBV5-1	few	.	TRBJ2-5	CASSLDSTQETQYF	TGCGCCAGCAGCTTGGACTCAACACAAGAGACCCAGTACTTC
TRBV29-1	.	.	TRBJ1-3	CSVEGLGHDGRTIYF	TGCAGCGTTGAAGGTTTGGGACACGACGGGCGCACCATATATTTT
TRBV28	.	.	TRBJ1-5	CASSRLTGPRQPQHF	TGTGCCAGCAGTCGCCTTACGGGTCCTCGGCAGCCCCAGCATTTT
TRBV7-2	few	TRBD2	TRBJ2-3	CASSLLAGGPMGTQYF	TGTGCCAGCAGCTTACTAGCGGGAGGTCCAATGGGTACGCAGTATTTT
TRBV6-1	few	TRBD1	TRBJ1-1	CASSDPGGRINTEAFF	TGTGCCAGCAGTGACCCAGGGGGCCGTATTAACACTGAAGCTTTCTTT
TRBV12-3/TRBV12-4	.	TRBD2	TRBJ2-7	CASSSRLAVKSYEQYF	TGTGCCAGCAGTAGTCGACTAGCGGTTAAATCCTACGAGCAGTACTTC
TRBV5-1	few	.	TRBJ2-2	CASSSFGTGELFF	TGCGCCAGCAGCTCCTTTGGCACCGGGGAGCTGTTTTTT
TRBV20-1	few	.	TRBJ2-3	CSARDGGVASLGNTQYF	TGCAGTGCTAGAGATGGGGGAGTAGCCAGTTTGGGGAATACGCAGTATTTT
TRBV29-1	.	.	TRBJ1-2	CSARLNYGYTF	TGCAGCGCCAGGCTTAACTATGGCTACACCTTC
TRBV5-1	many	.	TRBJ1-2	CASSLQGRSYGYTF	TGCGCCAGCAGCTTGCAGGGAAGGAGCTATGGCTACACCTTC
TRBV6-1	many	TRBD1	TRBJ2-2	CASREGQGRLITGELFF	TGTGCCAGCAGGGAGGGACAGGGTCGGTTGATCACCGGGGAGCTGTTTTTT
TRBV20-1	.	.	TRBJ2-3	CSARKTGDTQYF	TGCAGTGCTAGGAAAACGGGGGATACGCAGTATTTT
TRBV4-3	.	TRBD1	TRBJ2-7	CASSQDPGQANFHEQYF	TGCGCCAGCAGCCAAGACCCTGGACAGGCTAATTTCCACGAGCAGTACTTC
TRBV7-9	.	.	TRBJ2-1	CASSLDIGLNEQFF	TGTGCCAGCAGCTTAGATATAGGGCTGAATGAGCAGTTCTTC
TRBV4-3	.	TRBD1	TRBJ2-7	CASSLGTGPLEQYF	TGCGCCAGCAGCCTCGGGACAGGCCCCCTGGAGCAGTACTTC
TRBV3-1	many	TRBD2	TRBJ2-3	CASSLSGNSDTQYF	TGTGCCAGCAGCCTTAGCGGGAATTCGGATACGCAGTATTTT
TRBV3-1	few	.	TRBJ1-2	CASSQQTGGGYTF	TGTGCCAGCAGCCAACAGACAGGAGGAGGCTACACCTTC
TRBV7-9	many	.	TRBJ2-1	CASSLVGTGPYNEQFF	TGTGCCAGCAGCCTTGTCGGCACTGGTCCATACAATGAGCAGTTCTTC
TRBV29-1	few	.	TRBJ2-3	CSVGLDTQYF	TGCAGCGTCGGGTTGGATACGCAGTATTTT
TRBV5-5	.	.	TRBJ1-1	CASSLATVSEAFF	TGTGCCAGCAGCTTGGCCACAGTCTCTGAAGCTTTCTTT
TRBV20-1	few	.	TRBJ1-1	CSASQGLEAFF	TGCAGTGCTTCGCAGGGTCTTGAAGCTTTCTTT
TRBV4-1	.	TRBD2	TRBJ2-7	CASSQGLAGGSVHEQYF	TGCGCCAGCAGCCAAGGACTAGCGGGAGGATCTGTCCACGAGCAGTACTTC
TRBV13	many	.	TRBJ2-7	CASSFQTDTYEQYF	TGTGCCAGCAGCTTCCAGACGGATACCTACGAGCAGTACTTC
TRBV5-6	.	.	TRBJ1-2	CASSFEDLGYGYTF	TGTGCCAGCAGCTTCGAGGATCTGGGCTATGGCTACACCTTC
TRBV6-1	few	TRBD1	TRBJ1-1	CASGSGTGYVNTEAFF	TGTGCCAGCGGATCGGGGACAGGGTATGTGAACACTGAAGCTTTCTTT
TRBV6-2/TRBV6-3	many	TRBD2	TRBJ2-5	CASSRLAESWNQETQYF	TGTGCCAGCTCAAGACTAGCGGAATCCTGGAACCAAGAGACCCAGTACTTC
TRBV15	few	TRBD2	TRBJ2-5	CATSKPGLAGVIQETQYF	TGTGCCACCAGCAAGCCAGGACTAGCGGGGGTAATCCAAGAGACCCAGTACTTC
TRBV5-1	few	.	TRBJ2-7	CASRDSSYYEQYF	TGCGCCAGCAGGGACAGCTCCTACTACGAGCAGTACTTC
TRBV10-3	.	.	TRBJ2-7	CAISDGVSYEQYF	TGTGCCATCAGTGACGGAGTTTCCTACGAGCAGTACTTC
TRBV6-1	.	.	TRBJ1-2	CASSDRDRGYTF	TGTGCCAGCAGTGACAGGGATCGGGGCTACACCTTC
TRBV2	few	TRBD1	TRBJ2-7	CASNRQGVGEQYF	TGTGCCAGCAATCGACAGGGAGTTGGCGAGCAGTACTTC
TRBV20-1	.	.	TRBJ2-5	CSATSTRPWGETQYF	TGCAGTGCAACGTCGACTAGACCCTGGGGGGAGACCCAGTACTTC
TRBV4-2	few	.	TRBJ1-3	CASSQDLIASSGNTIYF	TGTGCCAGCAGCCAAGATCTGATCGCCTCCTCTGGAAACACCATATATTTT
TRBV20-1	many	TRBD1	TRBJ2-1	CSARELGQGSYNEQFF	TGCAGTGCTAGAGAACTAGGACAGGGATCCTACAATGAGCAGTTCTTC
TRBV7-2	few	TRBD2	TRBJ2-5	CASSHLAGGQETQYF	TGTGCCAGCAGCCATCTAGCGGGAGGGCAAGAGACCCAGTACTTC
TRBV29-1	few	.	TRBJ2-2	CSADGGTTGELFF	TGCAGCGCCGACGGGGGTACCACCGGGGAGCTGTTTTTT
TRBV7-9	.	.	TRBJ2-1	CASSSWGLVSYEQFF	TGTGCCAGCAGCTCCTGGGGCCTAGTGTCGTATGAGCAGTTCTTC
TRBV6-5	many	TRBD2	TRBJ2-1	CASSYDRGGAYNEQFF	TGTGCCAGCAGTTACGACCGCGGGGGGGCCTACAATGAGCAGTTCTTC
TRBV18	.	.	TRBJ1-4	CASSPLGGTTNEKLFF	TGTGCCAGCTCACCACTCGGTGGGACAACTAATGAAAAACTGTTTTTT
TRBV4-3	.	.	TRBJ2-3	CASSRLSGQGHKRTDTQYF	TGCGCCAGCAGCCGCCTAAGTGGGCAGGGACACAAGAGGACAGATACGCAGTATTTT